What follows are 9 T cell receptor beta chains derived from one specimen sequenced in a study of T cell repertoires in cytomegalovirus infection. Using its own MiXCR run on the reads, TCRdb lists one record per CDR3 protein. The profile shows under 150,000 distinct CDR3 sequences, 24% of them singletons. These receptors have no identified antigens. The specimen sequenced was PBMCs, sequenced either directly or after in vitro stimulation (not recorded which). Every receptor here comes from a human donor in good health (CMV status not recorded). Some clones in this sample may be carry-over from other donors' samples.

This clonotype was detected only a few times. The V gene is TRBV2, the J gene TRBJ1-1; D gene uncertain. The germline V and J ends were trimmed by 3 bases and 3 bases, with 14 bases remaining between them. This CDR3 has 15 residues. Germline lookup yields CDR1 SNHLY and CDR2 FYNNEI. This CDR3 reads CASSDEAGGDTEAFF. The CDR3 DNA reads TGTGCCAGCAGTGATGAGGCAGGTGGGGACACTGAAGCTTTCTTT.

This chain joins TRBV6-1 and TRBJ1-5, with a tentative D call TRBD1 (5 bases). The V gene lost 6 bases and the J gene lost 5 bases, with 23 bases spanning the gap. This CDR3 has 17 residues. CDR1 MNHNS and CDR2 SASEGT come from the germline V gene. CDR3 in amino acids: CASRPGTVGLGDQPQHF. As DNA, the CDR3 is TGTGCCAGCAGACCCGGGACGGTGGGGTTGGGTGATCAGCCCCAGCATTTT.

The chain couples TRBV29-1 to TRBJ2-2, with D hard to call. CDR3 length: 14 amino acids. From germline, CDR1 is SQVTM and CDR2 ANQGSEA. The V end was cut by 3 bases, the J end by 4 bases, with 12 bases between. Here the CDR3 reads CSVDSPHATGELFF. Written as DNA, the CDR3 is TGCAGCGTTGACTCACCCCACGCCACCGGGGAGCTGTTTTTT.

The chain recombines TRBV19 with TRBJ1-2; a possible D gene is TRBD1 (6 bases). The V end was cut by 5 bases, the J end by 5 bases, with 18 bases between. Germline CDR1 and CDR2: LNHDA and SQIVND (reference sequence). This CDR3 has 15 residues. The CDR3 region is CASSVTGTGTYGYTF. The CDR3 region has the DNA TGTGCCAGTAGTGTAACAGGGACCGGCACGTATGGCTACACCTTC. The full variable domain, in which reference TRBV19 and TRBJ1-2 provide the parts outside the CDR3, is DGGITQSPKYLFRKEGQNVTLSCEQNLNHDAMYWYRQDPGQGLRLIYYSQIVNDFQKGDIAEGYSVSREKKESFPLTVTSAQKNPTAFYLCASSVTGTGTYGYTFGSGTRLTVV.

The chain employs TRBV7-2 and TRBJ2-1, with 10 bases identical to TRBD2. Germline V CDR1 and CDR2: SGHTA, FQGNSA. This CDR3 has 15 residues. The junction had 9 bases not matched to a gene; V was cut back by 4 bases and J by 9 bases. CDR3 loop: CASSSLAGGVIEQFF. DNA for the CDR3: TGTGCCAGCAGCTCTTTAGCGGGAGGTGTGATTGAGCAGTTCTTC.

Regarding this clonotype: At one boundary the junction diverges from the germline segment, which might be a read error. V and J are TRBV4-1 and TRBJ1-3, with D tentatively TRBD1 (5 bases). CDR3 size: 17 residues. The germline V gene encodes CDR1 MGHRA and CDR2 YSYEKL. The DNA for the CDR3 is TGTGCCAGCAGCCAGGTGAATGGGGGAATGGATGGAAACACCATATATTTT. Protein: CASSQVNGGMDGNTIYF.

The chain links TRBV19 to TRBJ2-2; 10 positions match TRBD1. Looked up from germline, CDR1 is LNHDA and CDR2 is SQIVND (reference sequence). CDR3 length equals 20 residues. V dropped 4 bases and J dropped 1; count of bases not matched to a gene: 15. The CDR3 DNA sequence: TGTGCCAGTAGTAGACAGGGGGCGCGTGTAAGCGGGAGGAACACCGGGGAGCTGTTTTTT. Translated, it gives CASSRQGARVSGRNTGELFF.

The sample holds one count of this clonotype. V is TRBV12-3 or TRBV12-4 and J is TRBJ1-2, with D unclear. V dropped 5 bases and J dropped 2 bases, with 6 bases sitting between them. This CDR3 region has 12 residues. The CDR3 loop reads CASSGNNYGYTF. CDR3 sequence (DNA): TGTGCCAGCAGTGGGAACAACTATGGCTACACCTTC.

This clonotype has just a few counts. The gene calls are TRBV20-1 and TRBJ2-1; a possible D gene is TRBD2 (5 bases). From germline, CDR1 is DFQATT and CDR2 SNEGSKA (reference sequence). Trimming shortened V by 3 bases and J by 2 bases, and 14 bases separated the two germline ends. The CDR3 has 15 residues. CDR3 nucleotide sequence: TGCAGTGCTAGCGGCAAACTAGTCACCTACAATGAGCAGTTCTTC. This encodes CSASGKLVTYNEQFF.